This entry concerns a single T cell receptor (beta chain). Its antigen is as yet unknown. The data are from a study of T cell clonotyping in hematopoietic cell transplantation. Study observations and caveats: Higher Inverse Simpson Index values in graft donor and pretransplant recipient predicted broader posttransplant TCR diversity. After transplant, recipient diversity fell while pathologically expanded clonotypes grew through day 180.

The germline CDR1 and CDR2 sequences are SSHAT and FNYEAQ (reference sequence). The CDR3 contains 14 residues. Produced via immunoSEQ multiplex PCR; TCRdb's table is partial and in-frame only. The sample consists of tens of thousands of clones, 88% of them appearing once. The TCR was taken from a woman aged 40 to 50 in good health. Some clones in this sample may be carry-over from other donors' samples. V usage is TRBV7-7 and J usage is TRBJ2-2; D might be TRBD2 (6 bases). Sequenced material: peripheral blood mononuclear cells. The CDR3 spells CASGSGPGTGELFF. The CDR3 nucleotides read TGTGCTAGCGGAAGCGGGCCGGGCACCGGGGAGCTGTTTTTT.